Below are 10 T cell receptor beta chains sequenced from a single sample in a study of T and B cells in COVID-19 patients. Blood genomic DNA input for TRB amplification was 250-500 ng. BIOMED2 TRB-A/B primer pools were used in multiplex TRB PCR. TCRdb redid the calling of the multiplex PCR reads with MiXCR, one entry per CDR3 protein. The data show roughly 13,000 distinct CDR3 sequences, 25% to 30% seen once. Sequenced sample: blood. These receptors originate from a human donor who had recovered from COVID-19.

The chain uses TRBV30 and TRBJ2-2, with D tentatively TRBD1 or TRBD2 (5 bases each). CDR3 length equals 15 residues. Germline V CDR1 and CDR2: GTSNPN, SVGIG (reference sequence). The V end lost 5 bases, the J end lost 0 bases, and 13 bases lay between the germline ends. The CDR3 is CAWGERGSNTGELFF. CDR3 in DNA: TGTGCCTGGGGGGAGAGGGGTTCGAACACCGGGGAGCTGTTTTTT.

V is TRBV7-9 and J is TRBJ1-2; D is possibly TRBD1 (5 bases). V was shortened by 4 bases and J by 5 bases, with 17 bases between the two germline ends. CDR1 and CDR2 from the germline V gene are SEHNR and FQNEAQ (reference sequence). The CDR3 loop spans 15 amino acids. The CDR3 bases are TGTGCCAGCAGCTCTACGGTTGGGGGTTGGTATGGCTACACCTTC. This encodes CASSSTVGGWYGYTF. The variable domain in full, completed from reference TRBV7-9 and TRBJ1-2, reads DTGVSQNPRHKITKRGQNVTFRCDPISEHNRLYWYRQTLGQGPEFLTYFQNEAQLEKSRLLSDRFSAERPKGSFSTLEIQRTEQGDSAMYLCASSSTVGGWYGYTFGSGTRLTVV.

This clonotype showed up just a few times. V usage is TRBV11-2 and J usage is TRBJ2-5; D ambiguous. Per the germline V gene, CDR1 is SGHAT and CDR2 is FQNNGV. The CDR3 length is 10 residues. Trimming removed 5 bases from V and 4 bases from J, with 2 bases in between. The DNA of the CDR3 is TGTGCCAGCAGCCGAGAGACCCAGTACTTC. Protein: CASSRETQYF.

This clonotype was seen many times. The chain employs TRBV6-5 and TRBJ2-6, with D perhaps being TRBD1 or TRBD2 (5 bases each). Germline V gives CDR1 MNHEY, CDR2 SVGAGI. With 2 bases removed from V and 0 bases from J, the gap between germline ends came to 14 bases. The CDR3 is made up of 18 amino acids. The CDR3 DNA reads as TGTGCCAGCAGTTACCTGGGGGTTGGGAGCTCTGGGGCCAACGTCCTGACTTTC. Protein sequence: CASSYLGVGSSGANVLTF.

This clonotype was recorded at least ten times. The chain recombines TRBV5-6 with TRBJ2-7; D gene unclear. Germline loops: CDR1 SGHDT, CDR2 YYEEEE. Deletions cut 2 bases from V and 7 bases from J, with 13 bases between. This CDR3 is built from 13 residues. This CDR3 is CASSLGSGLEQYF. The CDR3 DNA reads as TGTGCCAGCAGCTTAGGCTCAGGTTTGGAGCAGTACTTC.

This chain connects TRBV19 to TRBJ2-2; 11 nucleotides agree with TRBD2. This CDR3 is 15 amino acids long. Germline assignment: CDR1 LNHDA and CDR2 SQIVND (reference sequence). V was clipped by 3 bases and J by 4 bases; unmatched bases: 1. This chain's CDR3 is CASSMGLAATGELFF. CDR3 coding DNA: TGTGCCAGTAGTATGGGACTAGCGGCCACCGGGGAGCTGTTTTTT. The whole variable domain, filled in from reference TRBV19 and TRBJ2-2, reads DGGITQSPKYLFRKEGQNVTLSCEQNLNHDAMYWYRQDPGQGLRLIYYSQIVNDFQKGDIAEGYSVSREKKESFPLTVTSAQKNPTAFYLCASSMGLAATGELFFGEGSRLTVL.

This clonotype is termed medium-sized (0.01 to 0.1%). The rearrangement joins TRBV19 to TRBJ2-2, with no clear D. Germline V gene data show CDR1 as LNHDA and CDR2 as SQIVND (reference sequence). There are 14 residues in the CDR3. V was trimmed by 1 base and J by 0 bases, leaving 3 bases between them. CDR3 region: CASSIGPNTGELFF. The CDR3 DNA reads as TGTGCCAGTAGTATAGGACCGAACACCGGGGAGCTGTTTTTT. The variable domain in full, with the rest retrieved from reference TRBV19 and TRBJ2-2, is DGGITQSPKYLFRKEGQNVTLSCEQNLNHDAMYWYRQDPGQGLRLIYYSQIVNDFQKGDIAEGYSVSREKKESFPLTVTSAQKNPTAFYLCASSIGPNTGELFFGEGSRLTVL.

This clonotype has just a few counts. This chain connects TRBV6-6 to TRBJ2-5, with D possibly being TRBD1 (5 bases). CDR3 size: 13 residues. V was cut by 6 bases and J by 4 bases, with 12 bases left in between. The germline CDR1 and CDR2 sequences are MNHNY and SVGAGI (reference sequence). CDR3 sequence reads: CASRVGVGETQYF. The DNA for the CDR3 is TGTGCCAGCAGGGTAGGGGTGGGAGAGACCCAGTACTTC.

As DNA, the CDR3 is TGTGCCAGCAGTCCCCCGGGACTAGCGGGGAATGAGCAGTTCTTC. This encodes CASSPPGLAGNEQFF. The gene calls are TRBV27 and TRBJ2-1; 13 bases align to TRBD2. The V gene end was trimmed by 5 bases and the J gene end by 7 bases; junction bases not matched to a gene: 5. This CDR3 has 15 residues. Germline CDR1 is MNHEY and CDR2 is SMNVEV (reference sequence).

CDR3 nucleotides: TGTGCCAGCAGCCATGGGACCGGGACAGGGATTTACGAGCAGTACTTC. It translates to CASSHGTGTGIYEQYF. The chain combines TRBV14 with TRBJ2-7, with 9 bases that match TRBD1. The V gene's germline CDR1 is SGHDN and CDR2 FVKESK. V trimming: 3 bases; J trimming: 4 bases; junction bases outside the gene matches: 10. There are 16 residues in the CDR3.